This T cell receptor beta chain was identified in a study of T cells in Graves' hyperthyroidism and ophthalmopathy. For the diagnoses, clinical symptoms, serum thyroxine and TRAb, thyroid ultrasound and orbital computed tomography were used. V lost 6 bases and J lost 10; bases outside the gene matches: 9. The CDR3 loop spans 14 amino acids. The germline V gene has CDR1 SQVTM and CDR2 ANQGSEA. There were TCR beta CDR3 regions amplified from RNA transcripts. Carried out on the TCR CDR3, a first-round RT-PCR used the HTBI primer set. From the multiplex PCR reads, TCRdb called clonotypes with MiXCR, one entry per CDR3 protein. This sample yields 540,000 or so distinct CDR3 sequences, of which 46% are seen a single time; around a fifth belongs to the top ten.

The sequenced sample was peripheral blood or thyroid tissue (not recorded which). The chain links TRBV29-1 to TRBJ1-6, with 10 bases identical to TRBD1. This TCR came from an adult woman with Graves' disease, either hyperthyroidism or ophthalmopathy (not recorded which). The chain's CDR3 is CSVTTGGLYSPLHF. For the CDR3, the DNA is TGCAGCGTGACGACAGGGGGCCTTTACTCACCCCTCCACTTT.